The 13 T cell receptor beta chains below come from one sample, sequenced in a study of identical twins. TCRdb reprocessed the 5' RACE reads with MiXCR, giving one entry per CDR3 protein. The table has around 250,000 distinct CDR3 sequences, roughly 7.1% seen once. This sample also appeared in a second study, on T cells expressing NK-cell markers.

The sequenced material came from CD8+ T cells sorted from blood. The source is a woman between 18 and 29 years old in good health.

This clonotype was detected only a few times. J is TRBJ2-1 and V is TRBV29-1; D gene unclear. Trimming stripped 6 bases from V and 7 bases from J, with 13 bases between. Germline CDR1 and CDR2: SQVTM and ANQGSEA. The CDR3 runs 12 residues. The CDR3 nucleotides are TGCAGCGTGGTGGCCGTGGGAAATGAGCAGTTCTTC. Translation: CSVVAVGNEQFF.

This clonotype occurred a few times. The J gene is TRBJ1-2, the V gene TRBV5-1; no clear D gene. Germline CDR1 and CDR2: SGHRS and YFSETQ. The CDR3 has 13 amino acids. Trimming took 4 bases from V and 8 from J, leaving 15 bases between them. The CDR3 nucleotides read TGCGCCAGCAGCCGTAACGCCGGGCCCGGCTACACCTTC. It yields the protein CASSRNAGPGYTF.

This clonotype has ten or more counts. The chain joins TRBV10-3 to TRBJ2-7; D may match TRBD1 or TRBD2 (6 bases each). Germline values: CDR1 ENHRY, CDR2 SYGVKD. Trimming shortened V by 3 bases and J by 3 bases, and 18 bases separated the two germline ends. The CDR3 sequence is 16 residues long. The CDR3 is CAISEGRGPISYEQYF. CDR3 bases: TGTGCCATCAGTGAAGGTCGGGGGCCCATAAGCTACGAGCAGTACTTC.

This clonotype has a count of ten or more. CDR3 residues: CATSTLQGNTEAFF. Here the CDR3 DNA reads TGTGCCACCAGCACCTTACAGGGGAACACTGAAGCTTTCTTT. The chain carries TRBV15 and TRBJ1-1; D is perhaps TRBD1 (6 bases). The length of the CDR3 is 14 residues. Per germline, CDR1 LNHNV and CDR2 YYDKDF (reference sequence). V was cut by 4 bases and J by 1 base, with 10 bases left in between.

This chain joins TRBV25-1 and TRBJ2-7; D perhaps matches TRBD2 (7 bases). The V gene lost 4 bases and the J gene lost 2 bases, with 15 bases spanning the gap. The CDR3 runs 15 residues. CDR1 is MGHDK, CDR2 SYGVNS, per germline. The chain's CDR3 is CASSGGGAKTYEQYF. The CDR3 nucleotides read TGTGCCAGCAGTGGGGGGGGCGCGAAAACCTACGAGCAGTACTTC.

This clonotype was found many times. The chain joins TRBV7-8 to TRBJ2-3, with 9 nucleotides matching TRBD1. V lost 5 bases, J lost 4 bases, and 7 bases stayed unmatched. The CDR3 length is 15 residues. Germline loops: CDR1 SGHVS, CDR2 FQNEAQ. CDR3 loop: CASSANRGPSDTQYF. CDR3 sequence (DNA): TGTGCCAGCAGCGCCAACAGGGGGCCTTCAGATACGCAGTATTTT.

Concerning this clonotype: This may come from a read error, since a much larger clone is one base off. V gene TRBV6-5 combines with J gene TRBJ2-1; no clear D. This CDR3 is 17 amino acids long. CDR1 is MNHEY, CDR2 SVGAGI, per germline. This chain's CDR3 is CPSSYVGRLSSYNEQFF. The CDR3 DNA reads TGTCCCAGCAGTTACGTCGGCAGGTTAAGCTCCTACAATGAGCAGTTCTTC.

CDR3 region: CASRQGAGSGANVLTF. The CDR3 DNA follows: TGTGCCAGCAGACAGGGGGCGGGATCTGGGGCCAACGTCCTGACTTTC. This chain links TRBV12-3 or TRBV12-4 with TRBJ2-6; TRBD1 agrees at 9 bases. The CDR3 has 16 amino acids. V shed 6 bases and J 1 base; nucleotides not matched to a gene: 4.

This clonotype occurred many times. V is TRBV6-5 and J is TRBJ1-5; the D is unclear. The CDR3 runs to 13 residues. The V end was cut by 2 bases, the J end by 4 bases, with 6 bases between. Germline values: CDR1 MNHEY, CDR2 SVGAGI. CDR3 loop: CASSYGRNQPQHF. The CDR3 coding sequence is TGTGCCAGCAGTTACGGCAGAAATCAGCCCCAGCATTTT.

This clonotype was counted ten times or more. The chain employs TRBV3-1 and TRBJ1-1; possible D gene TRBD1, 6 bases. The germline CDR1 and CDR2 sequences are LGHDT and YNNKEL (reference sequence). There are 14 residues in the CDR3. Trimming pared 1 base from V and 5 bases from J, leaving 11 bases between. The CDR3 region is CASSQVLGATEAFF. The CDR3 DNA follows: TGTGCCAGCAGCCAAGTCTTGGGGGCTACTGAAGCTTTCTTT.

Many counts were recorded for this clonotype. For the CDR3, the DNA is TGCGCCAGCAGCTCAGAGACAGGGGCTGGGAACAATGAGCAGTTCTTC. It codes for CASSSETGAGNNEQFF. The gene calls are TRBV5-1 and TRBJ2-1; TRBD1 matches 8 bases. Germline CDR1 reads SGHRS; CDR2 reads YFSETQ. Trimming took 3 bases from V and 5 from J; bases not matched to a gene: 10. The CDR3 covers 16 residues.

V and J are TRBV7-9 and TRBJ2-1, with D perhaps matching TRBD1 or TRBD2 (6 bases each). Trimming cost V 7 bases and J 7 bases, with 14 bases left between them. The CDR3 spans 13 residues. CDR1 and CDR2 from the germline V gene are SEHNR and FQNEAQ (reference sequence). The CDR3 region has the DNA TGTGCCAGCAACCTCGGAGGGGGGAATGAGCAGTTCTTC. It yields the protein CASNLGGGNEQFF.

The CDR3 nucleotides read TGTGCCAGCAGCCAAGTACCACAGGGGATGGAGAATACGCAGTATTTT. Protein: CASSQVPQGMENTQYF. The V and J genes are TRBV14 and TRBJ2-3, with TRBD1 matching over 7 bases. The CDR3 sequence is 16 residues long. Per germline, CDR1 SGHDN and CDR2 FVKESK. V dropped 1 base and J dropped 7; count of bases not matched to a gene: 11.